This T cell receptor beta chain comes out of a study of control samples from healthy donors and cancer patients. V shed 4 bases and J shed 5 bases, with 6 bases lying between them. Germline-derived CDR1 and CDR2 are MNHEY and SVGEGT. The CDR3 is 12 amino acids. Profiling relied on immunoSEQ multiplex PCR, and the TCRdb table lists in-frame clones only, not all of them. The data show around 94,000 clones, 85% to 90% seen once. This clonotype was obtained from a woman aged 50 to 60 in good health. The chain is built from TRBV6-2 or TRBV6-3 and TRBJ1-5; D is uncertain. What was sequenced was blood. The CDR3 DNA is TGTGCCAGCAGTTCACCCTATCAGCCCCAGCATTTT. The encoded protein is CASSSPYQPQHF.